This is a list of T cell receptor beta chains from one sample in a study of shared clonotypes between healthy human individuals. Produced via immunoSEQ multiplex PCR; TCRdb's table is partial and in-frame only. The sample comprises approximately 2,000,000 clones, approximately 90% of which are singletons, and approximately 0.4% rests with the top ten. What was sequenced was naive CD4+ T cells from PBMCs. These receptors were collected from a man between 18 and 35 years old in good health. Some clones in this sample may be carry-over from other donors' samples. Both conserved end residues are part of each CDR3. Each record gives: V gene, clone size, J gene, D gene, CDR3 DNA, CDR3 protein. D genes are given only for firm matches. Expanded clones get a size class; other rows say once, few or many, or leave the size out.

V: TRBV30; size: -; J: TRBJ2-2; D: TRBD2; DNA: TGTGCCTGGTCGACCAAAGGACTAGCGGGAGTCAGGGAGCTGTTTTTT; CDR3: CAWSTKGLAGVRELFF
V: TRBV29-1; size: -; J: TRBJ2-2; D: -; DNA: TGCAGCGTTGGAGCTACGAACACCGGGGAGCTGTTTTTT; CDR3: CSVGATNTGELFF
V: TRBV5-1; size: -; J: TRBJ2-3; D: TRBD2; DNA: TGCGCCAGCAGCCCAGGGGCTAGCGGGAGCACAGATACGCAGTATTTT; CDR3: CASSPGASGSTDTQYF
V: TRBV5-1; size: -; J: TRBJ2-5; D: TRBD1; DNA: TGCGCCAGCAGCGTGGGACAGGGGCCCGAGACCCAGTACTTC; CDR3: CASSVGQGPETQYF
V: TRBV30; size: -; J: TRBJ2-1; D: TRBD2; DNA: TGTGCCATAGCGGGAGCCTACAATGAGCAGTTCTTC; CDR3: CAIAGAYNEQFF
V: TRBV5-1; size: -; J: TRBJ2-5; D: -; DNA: TGCGCCAGCAGGAGGGGGGATGGGGAGACCCAGTACTTC; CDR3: CASRRGDGETQYF
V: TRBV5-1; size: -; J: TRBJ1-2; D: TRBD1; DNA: TGCGCCAGCAGCTCGACAGGGTTGGATGGCTACACCTTC; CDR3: CASSSTGLDGYTF
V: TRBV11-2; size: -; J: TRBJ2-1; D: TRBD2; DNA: TGTGCCAGCAGCTTATACGGGACTAGCGGGATCAATGAGCAGTTCTTC; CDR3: CASSLYGTSGINEQFF
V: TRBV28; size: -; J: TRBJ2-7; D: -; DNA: TGTGCCAGCAGTCCCCCGAGCCGTGGGCACGAGCAGTACTTC; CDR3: CASSPPSRGHEQYF
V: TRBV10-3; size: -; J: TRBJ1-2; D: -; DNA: TGTGCCATCAGTGCAGGGGTCCAGTTGACTAACTATGGCTACACCTTC; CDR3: CAISAGVQLTNYGYTF
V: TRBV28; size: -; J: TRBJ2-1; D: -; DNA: TGTGCCAGCAGTGTCCAGTTGTGGGAGAGAGAGCAGTTCTTC; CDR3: CASSVQLWEREQFF
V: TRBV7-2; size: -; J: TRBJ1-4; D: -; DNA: TGTGCCAGCAGCTCGCGACAGAGGTTAAGAGAAAAACTGTTTTTT; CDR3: CASSSRQRLREKLFF
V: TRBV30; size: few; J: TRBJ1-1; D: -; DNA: TGTGCCTGGATCTCAGTGAACACTGAAGCTTTCTTT; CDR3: CAWISVNTEAFF
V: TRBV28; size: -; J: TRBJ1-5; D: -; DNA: TGTGCCTCCCACTCTGGGGGCAATAGCAATCAGCCCCAGCATTTT; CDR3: CASHSGGNSNQPQHF
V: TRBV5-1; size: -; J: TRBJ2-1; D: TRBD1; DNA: TGCGCCAGCAACACAGGGGCGATAACTAGATACTACAATGAGCAGTTCTTC; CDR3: CASNTGAITRYYNEQFF
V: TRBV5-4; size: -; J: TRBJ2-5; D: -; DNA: TGTGCCAGCAGCTTGGTGGGTAGGGAAGAGACCCAGTACTTC; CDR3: CASSLVGREETQYF
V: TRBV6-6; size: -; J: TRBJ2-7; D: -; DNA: TGTGCCAGCAGTTACGGCGGTGCAGGACTCTCCTACGAGCAGTACTTC; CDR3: CASSYGGAGLSYEQYF